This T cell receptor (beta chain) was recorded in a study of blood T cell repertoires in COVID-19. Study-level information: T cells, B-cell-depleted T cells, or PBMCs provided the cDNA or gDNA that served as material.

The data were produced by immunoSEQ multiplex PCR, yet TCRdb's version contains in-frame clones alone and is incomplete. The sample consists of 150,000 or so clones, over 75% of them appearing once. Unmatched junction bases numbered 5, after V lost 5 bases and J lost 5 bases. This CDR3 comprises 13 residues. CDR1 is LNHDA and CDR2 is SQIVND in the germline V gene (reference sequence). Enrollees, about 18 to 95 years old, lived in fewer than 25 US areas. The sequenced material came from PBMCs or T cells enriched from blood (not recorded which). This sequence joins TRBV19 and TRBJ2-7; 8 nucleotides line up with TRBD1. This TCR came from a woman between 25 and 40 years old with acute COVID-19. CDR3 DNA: TGTGCCAGTAGTCCCTGGACAGGGAACGAGCAGTACTTC. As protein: CASSPWTGNEQYF.